Here is one TCR beta chain with its context. The antigen remains undetermined. Amplification used 60 Vbeta primers and 13 Jbeta primers. In the study's own analysis: An analysis performed later counted 60 million to 90 million unique TCR beta chains (approximately 10 million of them shared). The protocol was immunoSEQ multiplex PCR, while the TCRdb copy is restricted to in-frame clones and leaves out a portion. That table is the source of V, J and clone size, and D and trimming were worked out from the DNA. The sample records about 150,000 clones, 65% to 90% being singletons. The length of the CDR3 is 16 residues. V lost 0 bases and J 0 bases, leaving 13 bases between the germline ends. Germline values: CDR1 GTSNPN, CDR2 SVGIG (reference sequence). These data originate in a study of cytomegalovirus exposure and HLA in healthy donors. Study results and caveats: Earlier analysis looked at TCR beta V segments, and most were productive about 90% or about 30% of the time. The study dropped some indistinguishable V segments, TRBV6-2 and TRBV6-3 among them.

This TCR came from a male donor in good health and CMV-seronegative. The rearrangement uses TRBV30 and TRBJ2-3; D perhaps matches TRBD1 (6 bases). Source material: PBMCs. The CDR3, as DNA: TGTGCCTGGAGTGTAGGGGACACCCATAGCACAGATACGCAGTATTTT. Encoded protein: CAWSVGDTHSTDTQYF.